This T cell receptor beta chain was captured by sequencing in a study of blood T cells in healthy people across ages. General study points: It was not known whether donors were CMV positive (a possible confounder of expanded clonotype changes). Naive CD4+ cell counts and diversity both ran higher in long-lived than in aged donors.

On this clonotype itself: Its specificity is unknown.

For every donor, a draw yielded approximately 9.9 milliliters of peripheral blood. Germline loops: CDR1 SNHLY, CDR2 FYNNEI. Trimming shortened V by 8 bases and J by 0 bases, and 29 bases separated the two germline ends. The CDR3 contains 20 residues. Combining a sample-barcoded 5' primer with a J-beta primer mix, a second PCR ran for roughly 7 to 11 cycles. TCRdb called the 5' RACE reads again in MiXCR, with one record for every CDR3 protein. The table records about 1.1 million distinct CDR3 sequences, under 40% of them present only once. The chain has TRBV2 and TRBJ2-1; the D gene is possibly TRBD2 (7 bases). Sample: blood. The clonotype originates from a young man in good health. The CDR3 bases are TGTGCCAGCCTAGTCGCCTTCCGGGGGGCCGTGGAAAGCTCCTACAATGAGCAGTTCTTC. Its protein is CASLVAFRGAVESSYNEQFF.